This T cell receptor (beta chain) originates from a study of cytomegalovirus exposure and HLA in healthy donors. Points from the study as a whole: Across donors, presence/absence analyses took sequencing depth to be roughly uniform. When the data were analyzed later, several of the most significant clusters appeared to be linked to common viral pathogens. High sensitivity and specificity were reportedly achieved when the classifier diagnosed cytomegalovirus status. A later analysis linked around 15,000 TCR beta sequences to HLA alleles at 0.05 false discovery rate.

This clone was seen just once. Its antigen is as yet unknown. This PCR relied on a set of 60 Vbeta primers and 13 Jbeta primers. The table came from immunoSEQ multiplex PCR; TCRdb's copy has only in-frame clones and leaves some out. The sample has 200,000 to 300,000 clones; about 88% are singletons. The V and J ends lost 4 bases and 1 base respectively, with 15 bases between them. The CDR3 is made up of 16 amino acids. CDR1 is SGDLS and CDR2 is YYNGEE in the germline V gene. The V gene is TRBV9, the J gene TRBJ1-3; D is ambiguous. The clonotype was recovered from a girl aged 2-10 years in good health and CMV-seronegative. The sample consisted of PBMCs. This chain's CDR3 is CASSPRGQPSGNTIYF. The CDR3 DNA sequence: TGTGCCAGCAGCCCCAGAGGGCAGCCTTCTGGAAACACCATATATTTT.